The 3 T cell receptor beta chains given below trace back to one sample, sequenced in a study of early T cells in non-severe SARS-CoV-2 infection. In TCRdb, the 5' RACE reads were re-called with MiXCR into one record per CDR3 protein. The top ten hold around 13% of the sample, which has 75,000 to 80,000 distinct CDR3 sequences, approximately 10% seen once. This specimen was whole blood, taken at baseline. These receptors came from an adult who was a healthcare worker with PCR-confirmed SARS-CoV-2 infection or an uninfected control (not recorded which).

This clonotype was found many times. The chain uses TRBV12-3 or TRBV12-4 and TRBJ1-2; D gene ambiguous. The germline V and J ends were trimmed by 6 bases and 9 bases, with 20 bases remaining between them. The CDR3 is 14 residues long. This chain's CDR3 is CASRPTGGEESYTF. CDR3 nucleotide sequence: TGTGCCAGCAGACCCACGGGCGGGGAGGAGAGCTACACCTTC.

The chain combines TRBV18 with TRBJ2-3; TRBD2 aligns across 10 bases. CDR3 length: 17 residues. Germline-derived CDR1 and CDR2 are KGHSH and LQKENI. J gave up 2 bases and V 2 bases, and 7 bases lay outside the gene matches. The CDR3 is CASSPVKLAGNTDTQYF. The DNA of the CDR3 is TGTGCCAGCTCACCAGTGAAACTAGCGGGGAACACAGATACGCAGTATTTT.

The table lists this clonotype with many counts. The rearrangement links TRBV12-3 or TRBV12-4 to TRBJ1-5; tentatively, D is TRBD1 (6 bases). The CDR3 extends over 15 amino acids. V lost 6 bases to trimming and J lost 4 bases, with 16 bases between them. Here the CDR3 reads CASSATGTQNQPQHF. DNA for the CDR3: TGTGCCAGCAGCGCGACCGGGACACAGAATCAGCCCCAGCATTTT.